This T cell receptor (beta chain) was observed in a study of regulatory T cells in long-lasting Graves disease. CDR1 MNHEY and CDR2 SVGAGI come from the germline V gene. This CDR3 region has 17 residues. V lost 4 bases and J 0 bases, leaving 19 bases between the germline ends. HTBI primers from iRepertoire and Arm-PCR of CDR3 regions yielded the TCR beta libraries. TCRdb redid the calling of the multiplex PCR reads with MiXCR, one entry per CDR3 protein. This repertoire shows hundreds of thousands of distinct CDR3 sequences, roughly 20% found once; its top ten account for over 7.5%. Time point meaning: persistent/refractory GD, antithyroid drugs over 5 years with positive TRAb. The TCR library used RNA extracted from PBMCs.

The material was peripheral blood mononuclear cells (PBMCs), obtained when the disease was refractory, from a patient treated with antithyroid drugs. The source of this sequence is a female donor with Graves disease. This chain connects TRBV6-5 to TRBJ2-7; D uncertain. The CDR3 sequence: CASSSRQGSVSSYEQYF. CDR3 bases: TGTGCCAGCAGTTCACGACAAGGAAGTGTAAGCTCCTACGAGCAGTACTTC.